These T cell receptor beta chains were read from a single sample in a study of blood T cell repertoires in COVID-19. TCRdb's copy holds only in-frame clones and misses some; the assay was immunoSEQ multiplex PCR. In the table there are around 250,000 clones, roughly 82% of which are singletons. Source material: PBMCs or T cells enriched from blood (not recorded which). The source of these receptors is a woman aged 45-65 years who had recovered from COVID-19. Both conserved end residues are part of each CDR3. The order of the fields is clone size, CDR3 length, D gene, V gene, J gene, CDR3 protein, CDR3 DNA. D genes are given only for firm matches. The size entry is marked missing in some rows and otherwise reads once, few, many or a size class.

>.|15|.|TRBV7-8|TRBJ2-1
CASSLFASPYNEQFF
TGTGCCAGCAGCTTGTTTGCGAGTCCCTACAATGAGCAGTTCTTC
>.|13|.|TRBV4-1|TRBJ1-4
CASSQGALEKLFF
TGCGCCAGCAGCCAAGGGGCCTTGGAAAAACTGTTTTTT
>.|15|.|TRBV10-3|TRBJ1-2
CATQDSGQDTYGYTF
TGTGCCACCCAGGACTCGGGACAAGATACCTATGGCTACACCTTC
>.|15|.|TRBV18|TRBJ1-1
CASSPPQGTNTEAFF
TGTGCCAGCTCACCGCCCCAGGGGACCAACACTGAAGCTTTCTTT
>.|14|.|TRBV7-8|TRBJ1-2
CASSLSELQDGYTF
TGTGCCAGCAGCTTATCAGAGCTTCAGGATGGCTACACCTTC
>.|12|.|TRBV5-6|TRBJ1-2
CASSFSDYGYTF
TGTGCCAGCAGCTTCTCAGATTATGGCTACACCTTC
>.|16|TRBD2|TRBV27|TRBJ2-7
CASNFRTSGSSYEQYF
TGTGCCAGCAATTTCCGGACTAGCGGGAGCTCCTACGAGCAGTACTTC
>.|13|.|TRBV12-3/TRBV12-4|TRBJ1-2
CASNRRESDGYTF
TGTGCCAGCAACCGCAGGGAAAGTGATGGCTACACCTTC
>.|17|TRBD1|TRBV7-9|TRBJ2-2
CASRVLLRDSSTGELFF
TGTGCCAGCAGGGTCCTACTCCGGGACAGCTCCACCGGGGAGCTGTTTTTT
>.|15|TRBD1|TRBV7-7|TRBJ2-1
CASSLVGQGSDEQFF
TGTGCTAGCAGCTTAGTGGGACAGGGTTCGGATGAGCAGTTCTTC
>.|15|TRBD1|TRBV6-2/TRBV6-3|TRBJ2-7
CASSYGTGVLYEQYF
TGTGCCAGCAGTTACGGGACAGGGGTTCTCTACGAGCAGTACTTC
>.|15|.|TRBV28|TRBJ1-4
CASIPPGASNEKLFF
TGTGCCAGTATACCACCTGGGGCTTCTAATGAAAAACTGTTTTTT
>.|14|TRBD1|TRBV18|TRBJ1-1
CASSPQTGDTEAFF
TGTGCCAGCTCACCCCAGACAGGGGACACTGAAGCTTTCTTT
>.|13|.|TRBV11-2|TRBJ1-1
CASSLERRNEAFF
TGTGCCAGCAGCTTAGAAAGGCGGAATGAAGCTTTCTTT
>once|13|.|TRBV27|TRBJ2-5
CASSSGTLKTQYF
TGTGCCAGCAGTTCCGGGACATTGAAGACCCAGTACTTC
>.|15|.|TRBV4-3|TRBJ2-2
CASSQEEGPTGELFF
TGCGCCAGCAGCCAAGAGGAGGGGCCCACCGGGGAGCTGTTTTTT
>once|14|TRBD2|TRBV7-9|TRBJ2-7
CASSSRTRGYEQYF
TGTGCCAGCAGCTCCCGGACTAGGGGCTACGAGCAGTACTTC
>.|13|.|TRBV27|TRBJ1-6
CASSPDYNSPLHF
TGTGCCAGCAGCCCAGACTATAATTCACCCCTCCACTTT
>.|17|TRBD2|TRBV7-2|TRBJ2-7
CASSLRGLAGQRNEQYF
TGTGCCAGCAGCTTACGAGGACTAGCGGGGCAACGGAACGAGCAGTACTTC
>once|17|TRBD2|TRBV7-2|TRBJ2-1
CASSPSPRTSGSNEQFF
TGTGCCAGCAGCCCTAGCCCCCGGACTAGCGGGAGCAATGAGCAGTTCTTC
>.|14|.|TRBV3-1/TRBV3-2|TRBJ1-4
CASSLGLTNEKLFF
TGTGCCAGCAGTCTGGGGCTAACTAATGAAAAACTGTTTTTT
>.|14|TRBD2|TRBV27|TRBJ2-5
CASSLGGVGETQYF
TGTGCCAGCAGTTTGGGAGGGGTGGGGGAGACCCAGTACTTC
>.|14|.|TRBV4-3|TRBJ1-6
CASSLVVENSPLHF
TGCGCCAGCAGCCTTGTGGTTGAGAATTCACCCCTCCACTTT
>.|16|.|TRBV3-1/TRBV3-2|TRBJ2-7
CASSQSQDIRAYEQYF
TGTGCCAGCAGCCAATCCCAGGACATAAGGGCCTACGAGCAGTACTTC
>.|14|TRBD1|TRBV7-9|TRBJ2-5
CASSMRGPQETQYF
TGTGCCAGCAGCATGAGGGGGCCCCAGGAGACCCAGTACTTC
>.|14|.|TRBV10-1|TRBJ1-2
CASSEVPTGDGYTF
TGCGCCAGCAGTGAAGTGCCGACAGGAGATGGCTACACCTTC
>.|16|TRBD1|TRBV18|TRBJ1-3
CASSPPQGADGNTIYF
TGTGCCAGCTCACCACCGCAGGGGGCGGATGGAAACACCATATATTTT
>once|15|TRBD2|TRBV7-9|TRBJ2-1
CASRSSGRASDEQFF
TGTGCCAGCAGATCTAGCGGGAGGGCCTCGGATGAGCAGTTCTTC
>.|15|TRBD2|TRBV27|TRBJ2-1
CASTSGTSGTNEQFF
TGTGCCAGCACCTCCGGGACTAGCGGGACCAATGAGCAGTTCTTC
>.|14|.|TRBV7-2|TRBJ1-3
CASSLGDIGNTIYF
TGTGCCAGCAGCCTCGGGGATATAGGAAACACCATATATTTT
>.|13|TRBD1|TRBV12-3/TRBV12-4|TRBJ1-2
CASSETGVRGYTF
TGTGCCAGCAGTGAAACAGGGGTTAGAGGCTACACCTTC
>.|14|TRBD1|TRBV5-1|TRBJ1-1
CASSLDGGQGRWFF
TGCGCCAGCAGCTTGGATGGAGGACAGGGAAGGTGGTTCTTT
>.|15|.|TRBV7-9|TRBJ2-1
CASSPPPGYENEQFF
TGTGCCAGCAGCCCCCCGCCGGGTTATGAAAATGAGCAGTTCTTC
>.|14|.|TRBV6-5|TRBJ1-1
CASSYQQENTEAFF
TGTGCCAGCAGTTACCAACAGGAGAACACTGAAGCTTTCTTT